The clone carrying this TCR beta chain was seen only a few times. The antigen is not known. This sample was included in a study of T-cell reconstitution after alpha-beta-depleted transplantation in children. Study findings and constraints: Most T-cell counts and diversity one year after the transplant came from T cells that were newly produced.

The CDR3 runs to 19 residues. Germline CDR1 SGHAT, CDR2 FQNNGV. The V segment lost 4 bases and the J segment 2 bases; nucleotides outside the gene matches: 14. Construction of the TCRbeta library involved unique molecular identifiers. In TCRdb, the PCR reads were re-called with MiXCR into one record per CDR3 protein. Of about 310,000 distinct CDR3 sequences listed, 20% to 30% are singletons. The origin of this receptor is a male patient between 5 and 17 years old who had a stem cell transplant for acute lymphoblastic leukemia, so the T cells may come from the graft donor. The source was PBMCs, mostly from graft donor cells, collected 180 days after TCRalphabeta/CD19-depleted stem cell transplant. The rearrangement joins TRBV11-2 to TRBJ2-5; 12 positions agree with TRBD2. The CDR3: CASSSSKTSGRGIQETQYF. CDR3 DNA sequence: TGTGCCAGCAGCTCATCTAAGACTAGCGGGAGAGGGATACAAGAGACCCAGTACTTC. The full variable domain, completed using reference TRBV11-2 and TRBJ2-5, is EAGVAQSPRYKIIEKRQSVAFWCNPISGHATLYWYQQILGQGPKLLIQFQNNGVVDDSQLPKDRFSAERLKGVDSTLKIQPAKLEDSAVYLCASSSSKTSGRGIQETQYFGPGTRLLVL.